This T cell receptor (beta chain) was recorded in a study of identical twins (dated by TCRdb to 2016 to 2017). Notes on the research overall: To test whether fetal clonotypes persist, the study used deep sequencing on TCR alpha and beta repertoires from monozygotic twins, unrelated adults of various ages, and cord blood. To rule out contamination, the twin experiments were replicated at different times with different library preparation protocols. Paper-wide results and their limitations: Because the same donors could not be followed over many years, the conclusions depended on cross-sectional statistical analysis. The excess sharing between twins in beta out-of-frame sequences was weaker because fewer shared sequences reduced the signal-to-noise ratio. Abundant cord blood beta clonotypes carried fewer insertions; young adult naive repertoires showed a weaker similar trend, while memory repertoires showed none. Compared with coincidental sharing between unrelated individuals, out-of-frame TCR alpha sequences shared between twins showed an excess of sequences with low generation probability. Invariant T cells such as MAIT and iNKT could partly confound zero-insertion analyses, although diverse VJ usage argued against such confounding for most clonotypes. Recombination models systematically underestimated out-of-frame TCR alpha sharing in monozygotic twins but agreed with sharing between unrelated individuals.

The sample holds many counts of this clonotype. It lacks a known antigen. The input lacks base qualities; no much larger clone sits a single base away. Library construction relied on 5' RACE. Sequencing was carried out with an Illumina HiSeq 2000. Template switching added a universal primer binding site, and the final cDNA carried a unique molecular identifier that allowed TCR cDNA molecules to be counted accurately. Specific primers in the conserved constant-segment region were used to synthesize first-strand cDNA for TCR alpha and beta chains. To control for contamination, every cDNA library was double barcoded, receiving both a SMART-Mk sample barcode and Illumina barcodes. TruSeq adapter sequences along with Illumina sample barcodes were introduced in two successive PCR steps. The TCR alpha and beta cDNA libraries were sequenced on the Illumina HiSeq platform using custom primers. For the original study's pipeline: MiGEC was used to process raw reads and extract unique molecular identifiers, and MiXCR was used to find CDR3 positions. For each individual, recombination models were inferred using an EM algorithm with the repgenHMM and IGoR tools. Shared clonotypes were analyzed with the tcR package in R, and sharing was normalized by the product of cloneset sizes. To study raw recombination without the effects of thymic and clonal selection, out-of-frame nonproductive sequences were analyzed. The public reads were run again by TCRdb, first through fastp at Q25 and then through MiXCR, and only productive beta chains were kept. Records with the same CDR3 protein are collapsed into one entry carrying the most frequent genes and DNA. For this entry, the V and J calls and clone size follow TCRdb and not the study's own pipeline. This sample has about 700,000 distinct CDR3 sequences in its table, and around 5.7% of those were observed once. Of the sample, roughly 1.8% falls within the top ten clones.

Every donor was a healthy Caucasian. Three unrelated non-twin adults were additionally sequenced: a male aged 18 to 30, a male aged 50 to 60 and a female aged 50 to 60. Miltenyi CD45RO+ enrichment and human naive T-cell isolation kits were used to isolate memory (CD45RO+) and naive T cells from PBMC. There are 14 amino acids in the CDR3, from cysteine to phenylalanine inclusive. Of the read, only the CDR3 DNA is kept; its 42 bases are in frame from base 1. Deletion took 4 bases off V and 6 bases off J, with a span of 18 bases between the germline ends. As encoded in the germline V gene (reference sequence), CDR1 is DFQATT while CDR2 is SNEGSKA.

The chain links TRBV20-1 with TRBJ1-1; no confident D gene assignment can be made. The specimen sequenced was naive T cells sorted from blood. Interpreted using the paper, the cell subset or site label stands for: cells isolated with a human naive T-cell isolation kit. The receptor's source is a man aged 18 to 29 in good health. The sequenced DNA: TGCAGTGCTAAGAGGGCTCCGGGAGGGCCTGAAGCTTTCTTT. The resulting protein is CSAKRAPGGPEAFF.